This TCR beta chain was recovered during a study of T cell changes during pregnancy in multiple sclerosis. Looked up from germline, CDR1 is LNHNV and CDR2 is YYDKDF (reference sequence). This CDR3 region has 13 residues. The trim removed 11 bases at V and 4 bases at J, leaving 6 bases unmatched. Some clones are missing from TCRdb's copy, which holds only in-frame ones; the method was immunoSEQ multiplex PCR. The sample consists of 55,000 to 65,000 clones, roughly nine tenths of them appearing once. The sample consisted of peripheral blood, taken in the first trimester of pregnancy. This sequence originates from a female donor in good health, enrolled as a control in a pregnancy study. The chain joins TRBV15 to TRBJ1-2; 11 bases agree with TRBD1. The CDR3 loop reads CAASGTGGYGYTF. The CDR3 region has the DNA TGTGCCGCTTCCGGGACAGGGGGCTATGGCTACACCTTC.